The TCR beta chain under discussion was sequenced for a study of beta chain features in type 1 diabetes (dated by TCRdb to the late 2010s). For the wider study: Mean age, gender distribution, total cell number and subset yield did not differ between patients and healthy donors. The study compared TCRB repertoires of sorted circulating CD4+ T cell subsets between recently diagnosed type 1 diabetes patients and matched healthy donors. Naive and central memory subsets were obtained from all 30 or so donors, but regulatory and stem cell-like memory subsets were isolated from only 8 patients and roughly eight healthy donors. A total of 90 million to 130 million sorted cells were examined across all samples, and a strong correlation was observed between cell number per subset and RNA yield. Overall study results and their limits: Naive, central memory and regulatory TCRB repertoires appeared more similar among patients than among healthy donors. Because cDNA was sequenced instead of genomic DNA, highly expressing activated cells could be over-represented, though the groups showed no difference in activation or CD3 levels. In all four CD4+ subsets, TCRB CDR3 length was moderately but significantly shorter in type 1 diabetes patients. Because the HLA sub-analyses included only small numbers of individuals, any influence of HLA type on TCRB rearrangement was left unresolved. Fewer insertions and more nucleotide deletions at VDJ recombination sites were observed in patients with type 1 diabetes, implying thymic rearrangement abnormalities. PCR might favor shorter templates, but patient and control samples were amplified and corrected together, so any skew would affect both groups equally.

The entire isolated RNA was reverse transcribed using the High Capacity cDNA Reverse Transcription Kit, and thus expressed TCRB transcripts were sequenced. Deep immunoSEQ sequencing was performed on naive, central memory and regulatory T cell samples, with an average of about 4 million total reads per sample. After sorted cells were lysed in RLT buffer, RNA was extracted with DNase-treated RNeasy Micro or Mini kits, with the choice depending on cell number. To prevent cross-contamination, every cell subset was processed on its own, while patient and healthy donor samples were processed together. The immunoSEQ multiplex PCR was used to amplify TCRB sequences from cDNA, yielding 87-bp fragments that span the CDR3 region. The amplicons were sequenced using the Illumina HiSeq platform. Turning to the authors' computational methods: PCR bias was corrected computationally using synthetic template baselines, and reads within Hamming distance 2 were collapsed, with unmergeable singletons discarded. Reads were aligned to IMGT to assign V, D and J genes, CDR3 length, and insertions or deletions at six rearrangement sites. Within each subset, clonotype counts were normalized to sorted cell number, and only after that were true diversity and Gini coefficients computed with the tcR R package. Repertoire sharing was quantified using the overlap coefficient calculated on TCRB nucleotide sequences. Out-of-frame TCRB sequences from naive cells were analyzed as a proxy for the pre-selection repertoire. What TCRdb holds here is the immuneACCESS table cut down to in-frame rearrangements. Part of the clones is not present; checked against another copy, under half of the missing clones reflect an unresolved V gene, and the others are unexplained. V and J calls plus clone size are reproduced from that table; the DNA served to infer D and trimming. This sample gives 300,000 to 400,000 clones in total; more than 9.5% of them show up just once. The top ten clones comprise roughly 0.016% of the sample.

This clone has more than one count but fewer than ten. Its antigen is unknown. No per-base quality is available; no much larger clone lies one base away. A single peripheral blood draw of approximately 0.11 L on average was collected from each donor into heparinised tubes. Using a panel that included CD45RO, CCR7, CD25, CD127, CD95 and CD27, naive, central memory, regulatory and stem cell-like memory CD4+ T cells were sorted on a BD FACSAria II. Purity was above 95% for every sorted population. PBMCs were isolated right away by Lymphoprep density gradient centrifugation and were stained directly, without culture. Samples were stained and sorted in pairs, with one healthy donor and one patient per experiment, so that batch effects were minimized. Material: naive CD4+ T cells from blood. What this sample's cell subset or site label stands for: true naive CD4+ T cells. This sequence originates from a woman aged 30 to 39 in good health.

The CDR3 region has the sequence CASKRGNEQFF. The DNA sequence reads TGTGCCAGCAAGCGGGGCAATGAGCAGTTCTTC. The chain is assembled from TRBV6-6 and TRBJ2-1; 7 middle bases align to TRBD2. The germline V gene encodes CDR1 MNHNY and CDR2 SVGAGI (reference sequence). V loses 7 bases at its end and J loses 6 bases; junction bases beyond the gene matches: 0. The CDR3, cysteine through phenylalanine, is 11 amino acids long. This entry keeps only the CDR3 DNA: 33 bases, framed from base 1.